The 28 T cell receptor beta chains below all came from one sample that was sequenced in a study of blood T cell repertoires in COVID-19 (dated by TCRdb to between 2020 and 2021). Receptors were amplified or captured by the immunoSEQ multiplex PCR assay. TCRdb's version of the immuneACCESS table is confined to in-frame rearrangements and falls short of the full clone set. An unresolved V gene accounts for under half of the shortfall where checked; the remainder is of unknown origin. Recorded for this sample are 200,000 to 300,000 clones; approximately 80% of them occurred a single time. Around 7.5% of the sample is in the top ten clones. Sequencing was performed on peripheral blood. The origin of the receptors is a woman older than 75 with COVID-19, enrolled during active disease.

This chain connects TRBV27 to TRBJ2-3; 8 bases match TRBD2. This CDR3 has 17 amino acids. V trimming: 5 bases; J trimming: 6 bases; junction bases outside the gene matches: 16. The germline CDR1 and CDR2 sequences are MNHEY and SMNVEV (reference sequence). The CDR3 DNA sequence: TGTGCCAGCAGTATACTCGGACTAGCAGCCGCTTCGGATACGCAGTATTTT. This sequence encodes CASSILGLAAASDTQYF.

This rearrangement joins TRBV3-1 (or the pseudogene TRBV3-2) to TRBJ1-5; D not resolved. The CDR3 totals 13 residues. CDR1 is LGHDT and CDR2 is YNNKEL in the germline V gene (reference sequence). Trimming cost V 4 bases and J 0 bases, with 4 bases left between them. The DNA for the CDR3 is TGTGCCAGCAGCCTTTATAGCAATCAGCCCCAGCATTTT. Residues: CASSLYSNQPQHF.

V and J are TRBV19 and TRBJ2-7; TRBD1 matches 7 bases. The CDR3 sequence is 12 residues long. Germline assignment: CDR1 LNHDA and CDR2 SQIVND (reference sequence). J was trimmed by 2 bases and V by 6 bases; bases with no gene match: 1. CDR3 loop: CASRGQTYEQYF. For the CDR3, the DNA is TGTGCCAGTAGGGGACAGACCTACGAGCAGTACTTC.

This chain connects TRBV28 to TRBJ1-2; D gene uncertain. Germline CDR1 MDHEN, CDR2 SYDVKM. Trimming shortened V by 7 bases and J by 7 bases, and 13 bases separated the two germline ends. The CDR3 consists of 12 residues. The CDR3 region has the DNA TGTGCCAGCACTTATTCCCTAGGTGGCTACACCTTC. Translation: CASTYSLGGYTF.

This chain joins TRBV28 and TRBJ1-2; tentative D call: TRBD1 (5 bases). Trimming pared 2 bases from V and 5 bases from J, leaving 21 bases between. The CDR3 length is 17 residues. Germline V gives CDR1 MDHEN, CDR2 SYDVKM. The CDR3 sequence is CASSLRGVGRGKYGYTF. The CDR3 region has the DNA TGTGCCAGCAGTTTACGGGGCGTGGGCCGGGGGAAGTATGGCTACACCTTC.

The rearrangement joins TRBV10-3 to TRBJ1-2; 8 bases align to TRBD1. Germline CDR1 is ENHRY and CDR2 is SYGVKD. The CDR3 totals 15 residues. V lost 2 bases and J lost 2; bases outside the gene matches: 4. The CDR3 loop is CAISEKGQENYGYTF. DNA for the CDR3: TGTGCCATCAGTGAGAAGGGACAGGAAAACTATGGCTACACCTTC.

The table lists this clone with a few counts. The chain employs TRBV2 and TRBJ1-5; 9 bases align to TRBD1. The CDR3 spans 15 residues. With V trimmed by 6 bases and J by 4 bases, 7 bases remained unmatched. Germline V gene lookup returns CDR1 SNHLY and CDR2 FYNNEI. CDR3 region: CASSTGTGFNQPQHF. CDR3 sequence (DNA): TGTGCCAGCAGCACCGGGACAGGGTTTAATCAGCCCCAGCATTTT.

The genes are TRBV30 and TRBJ1-2; TRBD1 might be the D (6 bases). Germline lookup yields CDR1 GTSNPN and CDR2 SVGIG (reference sequence). The CDR3 runs to 15 residues. Trimming left V 3 bases short and J 2 bases short, with 16 bases between. Written as DNA, the CDR3 is TGTGCCTGGAGGGGTCCCGGGACACGGAACTATGGCTACACCTTC. This gives the protein CAWRGPGTRNYGYTF.

The chain links TRBV12-5 to TRBJ2-5, with D possibly matching TRBD1 (6 bases). V was shortened by 6 bases and J by 4 bases, with 15 bases between the two germline ends. Per germline, CDR1 LGHNT and CDR2 FRNRAP. This CDR3 comprises 14 residues. The CDR3 protein is CASGPGAPGETQYF. Here the CDR3 DNA reads TGTGCTAGTGGCCCAGGGGCGCCGGGAGAGACCCAGTACTTC.

This chain uses TRBV7-6 with TRBJ2-5; 15 nucleotides line up with TRBD2. The germline gives CDR1 SGHVS, CDR2 FNYEAQ. V was pared by 4 bases and J by 3 bases, with 3 bases of the junction left unmatched. The CDR3 consists of 16 residues. The chain's CDR3 is CASSSGLAGGKETQYF. DNA for the CDR3: TGTGCCAGCAGCTCGGGACTAGCGGGAGGTAAAGAGACCCAGTACTTC.

The chain is built from TRBV6-2 or TRBV6-3 and TRBJ1-5; 7 bases line up with TRBD1. V was pared by 6 bases and J by 0 bases, with 29 bases of the junction left unmatched. Per germline, CDR1 MNHEY and CDR2 SVGEGT. The CDR3 sequence is 23 residues long. CDR3 DNA: TGTGCCAGCAGCCAAAGCCAAACCATCCAACCGGGACAGTACACTTATAGCAATCAGCCCCAGCATTTT. Encoded protein: CASSQSQTIQPGQYTYSNQPQHF.

The rearrangement links TRBV6-4 to TRBJ1-1, with D tentatively TRBD1 (5 bases). The V gene lost 6 bases and the J gene lost 0 bases, with 11 bases spanning the gap. CDR1 is MRHNA and CDR2 is SNTAGT in the germline V gene. The CDR3 is 14 amino acids. CDR3 coding DNA: TGTGCCAGCAGAAGCAGGGAATTGAACACTGAAGCTTTCTTT. Amino acids: CASRSRELNTEAFF.

The chain has TRBV6-5 and TRBJ1-5; D perhaps matches TRBD1 (6 bases). Trimming pared 6 bases from V and 7 bases from J, leaving 10 bases between. The CDR3 extends over 12 amino acids. CDR1 and CDR2 from the germline V gene are MNHEY and SVGAGI. DNA for the CDR3: TGTGCCAGCAGACAGGGTAACCAGCCCCAGCATTTT. It encodes CASRQGNQPQHF.

This clone has at least ten counts. The chain uses TRBV7-2 and TRBJ1-5; a weak D match, TRBD1 (6 bases). Germline V lookup: CDR1 SGHTA, CDR2 FQGNSA. The CDR3 sequence is 13 residues long. Trimming stripped 5 bases from V and 7 bases from J, with 12 bases between. In nucleotides, the CDR3 is TGTGCCAGCAGCACAGGGCAGGGGCAGCCCCAGCATTTT. Protein sequence: CASSTGQGQPQHF.

V usage is TRBV7-2 and J usage is TRBJ1-1; D is undetermined. CDR3 length: 13 residues. V dropped 3 bases and J dropped 1 base, with 6 bases sitting between them. Germline CDR1 and CDR2: SGHTA and FQGNSA. This CDR3 is CASSFSRNTEAFF. In nucleotides, the CDR3 is TGTGCCAGCAGCTTCTCCAGGAACACTGAAGCTTTCTTT.

The genes are TRBV3-1 (or the pseudogene TRBV3-2) and TRBJ1-3, with 7 bases identical to TRBD1. Trimming at V came to 4 bases and at J to 0 bases, leaving 6 bases not matched to a gene. Germline CDR1 is LGHDT and CDR2 is YNNKEL (reference sequence). This CDR3 spans 16 amino acids. CDR3 loop: CASSPRQGSSGNTIYF. In DNA, the CDR3 is TGTGCCAGCAGCCCCAGACAGGGTTCCTCTGGAAACACCATATATTTT.

The chain joins TRBV20-1 to TRBJ2-3, with TRBD2 identical over 7 bases. The CDR3 contains 17 residues. Germline lookup yields CDR1 DFQATT and CDR2 SNEGSKA (reference sequence). Unmatched junction bases numbered 14, after V lost 3 bases and J lost 2 bases. CDR3 region: CSASGVAGHGHTDTQYF. CDR3 nucleotides: TGCAGTGCTAGTGGGGTAGCGGGTCACGGACACACAGATACGCAGTATTTT.

This rearrangement joins TRBV15 to TRBJ2-3, with TRBD2 matching 11 bases. CDR3 length: 13 amino acids. The germline V gene has CDR1 LNHNV and CDR2 YYDKDF (reference sequence). Unmatched junction bases numbered 0, after V lost 3 bases and J lost 7 bases. CDR3 nucleotides: TGTGCCACCAGCAGGACTAGCGGGAATACGCAGTATTTT. This translates into CATSRTSGNTQYF. The variable domain in full, with the rest retrieved from reference TRBV15 and TRBJ2-3, is DAMVIQNPRYQVTQFGKPVTLSCSQTLNHNVMYWYQQKSSQAPKLLFHYYDKDFNNEADTPDNFQSRRPNTSFCFLDIRSPGLGDTAMYLCATSRTSGNTQYFGPGTRLTVL.

J is TRBJ2-1 and V is TRBV4-2; 11 bases are shared with TRBD2. The CDR3 spans 15 residues. In germline, CDR1 is LGHNA, CDR2 YNFKEQ. Losses at the gene ends were 7 bases for V and 6 bases for J; bases not matched to a gene: 8. The CDR3 region is CASKVAGGPGNEQFF. DNA of the CDR3: TGTGCCAGCAAAGTAGCGGGAGGGCCCGGCAATGAGCAGTTCTTC.

As to this clone: Different DNA sequences within this sample yield the same CDR3. This chain links TRBV15 with TRBJ1-4; 7 positions match TRBD1. V trimming: 5 bases; J trimming: 4 bases; junction bases outside the gene matches: 4. CDR1 and CDR2 (germline): LNHNV, YYDKDF (reference sequence). The CDR3 covers 14 residues. The CDR3: CATSRGDSNEKLFF. DNA for the CDR3: TGTGCCACCAGCCGAGGGGACAGTAATGAAAAACTGTTTTTT.

The chain uses TRBV15 and TRBJ2-4; 9 nucleotides align to TRBD1. This CDR3 contains 15 residues. Germline CDR1 LNHNV, CDR2 YYDKDF (reference sequence). V lost 6 bases and J lost 8; bases outside the gene matches: 11. CDR3 sequence: CATRPAGTGRDIQYF. The CDR3 DNA is TGTGCCACCAGACCTGCAGGGACAGGGAGGGACATTCAGTACTTC.

V usage is TRBV11-2 and J usage is TRBJ1-2, with D tentatively TRBD1 (5 bases). CDR3 length: 15 residues. V lost 8 bases, J lost 3 bases, and 19 bases lay in between. The germline V gene has CDR1 SGHAT and CDR2 FQNNGV. The CDR3 region has the DNA TGTGCCAGCGAACTAACAGGAAACACTCACTATGGCTACACCTTC. Translation: CASELTGNTHYGYTF.

This clone was counted between two and nine times. The chain carries TRBV9 and TRBJ1-2, with D possibly TRBD1 on 5 matching bases. CDR3 size: 14 residues. Germline assignment: CDR1 SGDLS and CDR2 YYNGEE. V was trimmed by 0 bases and J by 7 bases, leaving 13 bases between them. The CDR3, as DNA: TGTGCCAGCAGCGTAGTGGGGACTTTAATTGGCTACACCTTC. This codes for CASSVVGTLIGYTF.

This clone was counted a few times. The chain joins TRBV12-5 to TRBJ2-2; 7 bases are shared with TRBD1. From germline, CDR1 is LGHNT and CDR2 FRNRAP. The CDR3 has 13 amino acids. Germline trimming cut 7 bases from V and 5 bases from J; bases unmatched to any gene: 4. CDR3 residues: CASDRGGTGELFF. CDR3 sequence (DNA): TGTGCTAGTGACAGGGGTGGGACCGGGGAGCTGTTTTTT. The full variable domain, in which reference TRBV12-5 and TRBJ2-2 provide the parts outside the CDR3, is DARVTQTPRHKVTEMGQEVTMRCQPILGHNTVFWYRQTMMQGLELLAYFRNRAPLDDSGMPKDRFSAEMPDATLATLKIQPSEPRDSAVYFCASDRGGTGELFFGEGSRLTVL.

The chain recombines TRBV24-1 with TRBJ1-1, with D possibly matching TRBD1 (6 bases). CDR1 and CDR2 (germline): KGHDR, SFDVKD. Trimming cost V 12 bases and J 0 bases, with 22 bases left between them. The CDR3 loop spans 16 amino acids. CDR3 coding DNA: TGTGCCCCCCGAGGGGGAATGAGAGGGGTGAACACTGAAGCTTTCTTT. Translating it yields CAPRGGMRGVNTEAFF.

This chain links TRBV6-6 with TRBJ1-6; tentatively, D is TRBD1 (6 bases). CDR1 and CDR2 (germline): MNHNY, SVGAGI (reference sequence). The CDR3 is 15 residues long. Trimming stripped 6 bases from V and 6 bases from J, with 15 bases between. CDR3 protein: CASRTATGSNSPLHF. In DNA, the CDR3 is TGTGCCAGCAGAACGGCAACAGGGAGTAATTCACCCCTCCACTTT.

The CDR3 coding sequence is TGTGCCAGTAGTGCCAGGGGGCACACTGAAGCTTTCTTT. Its protein is CASSARGHTEAFF. The J gene is TRBJ1-1, the V gene TRBV19; the match to TRBD1 covers 8 bases. V dropped 5 bases and J dropped 3; count of bases not matched to a gene: 2. This CDR3 contains 13 residues. In germline, CDR1 is LNHDA, CDR2 SQIVND (reference sequence).

The V gene is TRBV5-4, the J gene TRBJ2-2, with TRBD2 matching 9 bases. This CDR3 comprises 16 residues. Losses at the gene ends were 4 bases for V and 2 bases for J; bases not matched to a gene: 6. Per the germline V gene, CDR1 is SGHNT and CDR2 is YYREEE (reference sequence). The CDR3 here is CASSPGTSRNTGELFF. CDR3 nucleotides: TGTGCCAGCAGCCCGGGGACTAGCCGTAACACCGGGGAGCTGTTTTTT.